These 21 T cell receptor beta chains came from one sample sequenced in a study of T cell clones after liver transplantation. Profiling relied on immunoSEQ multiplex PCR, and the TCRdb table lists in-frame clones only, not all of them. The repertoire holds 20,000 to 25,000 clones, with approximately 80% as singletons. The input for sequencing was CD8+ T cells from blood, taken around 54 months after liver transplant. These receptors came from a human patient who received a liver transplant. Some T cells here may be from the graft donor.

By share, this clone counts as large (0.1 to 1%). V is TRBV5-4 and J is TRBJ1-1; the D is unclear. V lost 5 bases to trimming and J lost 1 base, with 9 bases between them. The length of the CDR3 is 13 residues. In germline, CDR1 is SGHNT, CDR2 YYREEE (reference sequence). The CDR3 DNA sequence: TGTGCCAGCAGGTTCGGCGGGAACACTGAAGCTTTCTTT. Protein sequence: CASRFGGNTEAFF.

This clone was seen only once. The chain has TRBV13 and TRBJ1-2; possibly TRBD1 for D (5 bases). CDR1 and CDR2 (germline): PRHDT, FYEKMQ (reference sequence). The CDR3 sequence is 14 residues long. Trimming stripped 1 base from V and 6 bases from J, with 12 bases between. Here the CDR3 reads CASSLVRDWDGYTF. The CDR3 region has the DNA TGTGCCAGCAGCTTAGTCAGGGACTGGGATGGCTACACCTTC.

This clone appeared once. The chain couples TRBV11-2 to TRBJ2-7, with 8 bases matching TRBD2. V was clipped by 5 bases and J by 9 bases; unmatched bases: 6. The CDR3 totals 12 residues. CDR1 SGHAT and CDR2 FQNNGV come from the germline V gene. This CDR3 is CASSPPGGLQYF. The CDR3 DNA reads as TGTGCCAGCAGCCCTCCGGGGGGGCTGCAGTACTTC. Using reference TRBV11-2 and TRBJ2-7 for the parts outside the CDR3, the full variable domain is EAGVAQSPRYKIIEKRQSVAFWCNPISGHATLYWYQQILGQGPKLLIQFQNNGVVDDSQLPKDRFSAERLKGVDSTLKIQPAKLEDSAVYLCASSPPGGLQYFGPGTRLTVT.

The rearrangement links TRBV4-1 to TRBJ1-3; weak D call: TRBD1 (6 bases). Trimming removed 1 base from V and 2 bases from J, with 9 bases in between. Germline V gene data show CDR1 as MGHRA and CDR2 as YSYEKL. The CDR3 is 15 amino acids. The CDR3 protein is CASSQVGGTGNTIYF. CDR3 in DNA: TGCGCCAGCAGCCAAGTGGGGGGCACTGGAAACACCATATATTTT.

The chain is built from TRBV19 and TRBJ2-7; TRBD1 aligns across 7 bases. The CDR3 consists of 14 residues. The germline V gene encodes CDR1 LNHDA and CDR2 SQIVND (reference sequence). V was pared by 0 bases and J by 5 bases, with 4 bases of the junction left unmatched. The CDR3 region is CASSIENRGHEQYF. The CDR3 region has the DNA TGTGCCAGTAGTATAGAGAACAGGGGCCACGAGCAGTACTTC.

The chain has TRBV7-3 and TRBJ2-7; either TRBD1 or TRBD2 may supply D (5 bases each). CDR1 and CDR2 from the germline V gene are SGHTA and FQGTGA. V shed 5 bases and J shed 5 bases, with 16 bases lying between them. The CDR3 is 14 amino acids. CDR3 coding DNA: TGTGCCAGCAGCCCAACGGGGACCGACCACGAGCAGTACTTC. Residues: CASSPTGTDHEQYF.

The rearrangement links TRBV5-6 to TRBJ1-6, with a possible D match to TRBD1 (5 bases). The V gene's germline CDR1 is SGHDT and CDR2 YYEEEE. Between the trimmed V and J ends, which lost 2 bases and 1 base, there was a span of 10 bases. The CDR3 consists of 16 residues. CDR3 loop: CASSFGGWSYNSPLHF. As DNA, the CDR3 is TGTGCCAGCAGCTTCGGGGGTTGGTCCTATAATTCACCCCTCCACTTT.

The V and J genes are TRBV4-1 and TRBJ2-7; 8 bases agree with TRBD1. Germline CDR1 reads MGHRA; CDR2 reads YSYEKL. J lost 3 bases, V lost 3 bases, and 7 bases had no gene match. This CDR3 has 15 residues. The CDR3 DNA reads TGCGCCAGCAGCCACACCGCGACAGGGGTCTACGAGCAGTACTTC. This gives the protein CASSHTATGVYEQYF.

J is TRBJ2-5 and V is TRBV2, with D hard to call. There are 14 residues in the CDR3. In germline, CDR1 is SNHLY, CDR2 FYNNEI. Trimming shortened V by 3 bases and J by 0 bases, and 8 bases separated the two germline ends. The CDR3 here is CASSEGSYQETQYF. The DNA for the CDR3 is TGTGCCAGCAGTGAGGGCAGCTACCAAGAGACCCAGTACTTC.

This chain's CDR3 is CASSSPADRGQPQHF. In DNA form, the CDR3 reads TGTGCCAGCAGTTCCCCCGCGGACAGAGGTCAGCCCCAGCATTTT. The chain uses TRBV27 and TRBJ1-5; a possible D gene is TRBD1 (6 bases). V dropped 4 bases and J dropped 6 bases, with 16 bases sitting between them. Per the germline V gene, CDR1 is MNHEY and CDR2 is SMNVEV (reference sequence). The CDR3 runs to 15 residues.

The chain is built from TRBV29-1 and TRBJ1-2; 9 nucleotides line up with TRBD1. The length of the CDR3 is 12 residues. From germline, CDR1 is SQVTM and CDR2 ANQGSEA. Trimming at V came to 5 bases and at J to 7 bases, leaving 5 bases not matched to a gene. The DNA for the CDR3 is TGCAGCGTTCCACAGGGGGCTAGTGGCTACACCTTC. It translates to CSVPQGASGYTF. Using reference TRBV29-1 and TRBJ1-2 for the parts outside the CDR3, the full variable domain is SAVISQKPSRDICQRGTSLTIQCQVDSQVTMMFWYRQQPGQSLTLIATANQGSEATYESGFVIDKFPISRPNLTFSTLTVSNMSPEDSSIYLCSVPQGASGYTFGSGTRLTVV.

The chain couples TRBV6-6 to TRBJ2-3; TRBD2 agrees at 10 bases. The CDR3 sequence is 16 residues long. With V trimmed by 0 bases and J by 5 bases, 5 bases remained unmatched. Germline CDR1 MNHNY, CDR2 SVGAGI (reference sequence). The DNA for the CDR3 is TGTGCCAGCAGTTACTCGAGCGGGGGGGCAATAGATACGCAGTATTTT. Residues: CASSYSSGGAIDTQYF.

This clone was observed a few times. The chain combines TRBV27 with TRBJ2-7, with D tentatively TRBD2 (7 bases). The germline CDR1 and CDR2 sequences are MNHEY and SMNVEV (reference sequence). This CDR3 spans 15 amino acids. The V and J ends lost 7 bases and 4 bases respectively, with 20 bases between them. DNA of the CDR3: TGTGCCAGCACCACGGAGTCGGGGGGCGCATACGAGCAGTACTTC. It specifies CASTTESGGAYEQYF.

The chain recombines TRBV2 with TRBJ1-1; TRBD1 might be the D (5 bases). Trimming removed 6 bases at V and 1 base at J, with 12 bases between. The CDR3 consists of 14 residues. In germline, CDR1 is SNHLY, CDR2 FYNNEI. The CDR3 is CASRFPGENTEAFF. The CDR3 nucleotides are TGTGCCAGCAGGTTCCCGGGGGAGAACACTGAAGCTTTCTTT.

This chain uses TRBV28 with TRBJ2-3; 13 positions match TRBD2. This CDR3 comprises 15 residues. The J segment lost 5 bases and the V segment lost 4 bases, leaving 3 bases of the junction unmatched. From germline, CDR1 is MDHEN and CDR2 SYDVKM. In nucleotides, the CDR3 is TGTGCCAGCAGTTCAACTAGCGGGGGGGAAGATACGCAGTATTTT. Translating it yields CASSSTSGGEDTQYF. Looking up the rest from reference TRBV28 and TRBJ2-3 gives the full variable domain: DVKVTQSSRYLVKRTGEKVFLECVQDMDHENMFWYRQDPGLGLRLIYFSYDVKMKEKGDIPEGYSVSREKKERFSLILESASTNQTSMYLCASSSTSGGEDTQYFGPGTRLTVL.

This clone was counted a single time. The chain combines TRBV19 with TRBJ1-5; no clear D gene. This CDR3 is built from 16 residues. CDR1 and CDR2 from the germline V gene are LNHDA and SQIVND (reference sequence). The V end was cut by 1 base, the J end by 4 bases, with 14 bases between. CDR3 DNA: TGTGCCAGTAGTATAGTTTTAGTCGGCAGAAATCAGCCCCAGCATTTT. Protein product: CASSIVLVGRNQPQHF.

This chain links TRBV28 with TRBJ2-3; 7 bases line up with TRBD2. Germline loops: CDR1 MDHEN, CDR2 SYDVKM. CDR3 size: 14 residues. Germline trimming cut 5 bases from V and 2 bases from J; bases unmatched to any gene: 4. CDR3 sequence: CASSDLADTDTQYF. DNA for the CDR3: TGTGCCAGCAGTGACCTAGCGGACACAGATACGCAGTATTTT.

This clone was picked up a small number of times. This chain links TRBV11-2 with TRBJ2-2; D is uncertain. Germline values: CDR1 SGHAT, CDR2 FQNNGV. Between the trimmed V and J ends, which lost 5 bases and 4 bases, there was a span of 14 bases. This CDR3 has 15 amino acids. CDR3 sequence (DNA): TGTGCCAGCAGCCTTCCTGGAGCTGGCACCGGGGAGCTGTTTTTT. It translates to CASSLPGAGTGELFF.

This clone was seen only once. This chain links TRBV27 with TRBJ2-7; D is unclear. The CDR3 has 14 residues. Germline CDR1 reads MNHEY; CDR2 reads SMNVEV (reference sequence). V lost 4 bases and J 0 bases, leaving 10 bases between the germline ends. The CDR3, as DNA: TGTGCCAGCAGTTCCACCAGCTACTCCTACGAGCAGTACTTC. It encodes CASSSTSYSYEQYF.

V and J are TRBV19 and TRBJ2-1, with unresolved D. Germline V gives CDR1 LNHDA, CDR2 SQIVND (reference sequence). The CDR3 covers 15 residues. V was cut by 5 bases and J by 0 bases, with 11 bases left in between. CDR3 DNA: TGTGCCAGTAGTCTCGACTGGAGCTCCTACAATGAGCAGTTCTTC. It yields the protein CASSLDWSSYNEQFF.

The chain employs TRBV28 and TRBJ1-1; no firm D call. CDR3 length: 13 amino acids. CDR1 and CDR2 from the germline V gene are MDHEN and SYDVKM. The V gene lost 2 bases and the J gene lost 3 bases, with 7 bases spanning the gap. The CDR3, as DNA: TGTGCCAGCAGTTTAGGCCTCCACACTGAAGCTTTCTTT. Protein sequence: CASSLGLHTEAFF.